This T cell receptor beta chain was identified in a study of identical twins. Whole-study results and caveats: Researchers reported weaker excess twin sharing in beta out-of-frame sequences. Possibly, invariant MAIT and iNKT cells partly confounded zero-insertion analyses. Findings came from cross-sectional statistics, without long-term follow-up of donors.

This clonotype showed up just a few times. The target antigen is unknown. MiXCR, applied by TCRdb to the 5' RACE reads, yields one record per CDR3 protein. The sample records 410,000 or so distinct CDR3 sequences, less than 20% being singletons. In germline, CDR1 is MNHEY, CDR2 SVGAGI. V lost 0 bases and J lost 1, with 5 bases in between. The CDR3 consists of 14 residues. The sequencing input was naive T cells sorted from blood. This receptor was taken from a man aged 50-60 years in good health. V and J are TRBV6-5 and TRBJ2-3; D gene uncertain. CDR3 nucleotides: TGTGCCAGCAGTTACTCGTTACGCACAGATACGCAGTATTTT. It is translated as CASSYSLRTDTQYF.